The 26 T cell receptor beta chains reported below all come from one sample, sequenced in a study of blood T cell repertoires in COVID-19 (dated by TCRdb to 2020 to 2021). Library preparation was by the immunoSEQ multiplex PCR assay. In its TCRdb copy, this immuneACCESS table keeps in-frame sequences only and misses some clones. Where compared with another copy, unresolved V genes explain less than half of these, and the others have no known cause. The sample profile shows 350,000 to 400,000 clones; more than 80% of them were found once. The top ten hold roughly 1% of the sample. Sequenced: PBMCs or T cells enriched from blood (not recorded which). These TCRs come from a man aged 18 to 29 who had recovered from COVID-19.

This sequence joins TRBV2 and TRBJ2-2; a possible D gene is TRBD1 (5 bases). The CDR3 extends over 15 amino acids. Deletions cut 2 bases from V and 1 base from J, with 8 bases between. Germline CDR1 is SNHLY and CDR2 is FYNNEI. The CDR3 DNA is TGTGCCAGCAGTGAACAACAGGTGAACACCGGGGAGCTGTTTTTT. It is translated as CASSEQQVNTGELFF.

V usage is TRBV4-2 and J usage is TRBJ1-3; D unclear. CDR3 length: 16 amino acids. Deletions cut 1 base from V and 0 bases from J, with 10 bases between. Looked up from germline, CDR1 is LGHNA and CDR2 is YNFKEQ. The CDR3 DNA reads TGTGCCAGCAGCCAAGGGGGAGTCCTCTCTGGAAACACCATATATTTT. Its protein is CASSQGGVLSGNTIYF.

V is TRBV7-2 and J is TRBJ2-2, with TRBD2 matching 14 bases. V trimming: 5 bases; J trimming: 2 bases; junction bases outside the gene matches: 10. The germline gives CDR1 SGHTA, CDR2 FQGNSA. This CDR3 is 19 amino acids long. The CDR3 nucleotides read TGTGCCAGCAGCCACGAGGGACTAGCGGGAGTTCTCAACACCGGGGAGCTGTTTTTT. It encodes CASSHEGLAGVLNTGELFF.

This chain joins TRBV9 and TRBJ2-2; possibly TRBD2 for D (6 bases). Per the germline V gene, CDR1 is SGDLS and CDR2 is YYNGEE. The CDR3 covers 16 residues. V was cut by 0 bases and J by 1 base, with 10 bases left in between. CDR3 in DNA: TGTGCCAGCAGCGTAGGCGTAGCGGAGAACACCGGGGAGCTGTTTTTT. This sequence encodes CASSVGVAENTGELFF.

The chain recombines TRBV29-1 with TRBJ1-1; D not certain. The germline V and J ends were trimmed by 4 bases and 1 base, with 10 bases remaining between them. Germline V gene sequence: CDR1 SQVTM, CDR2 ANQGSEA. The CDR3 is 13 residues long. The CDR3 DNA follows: TGCAGCGTTGTTTACGCACAGAACACTGAAGCTTTCTTT. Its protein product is CSVVYAQNTEAFF.

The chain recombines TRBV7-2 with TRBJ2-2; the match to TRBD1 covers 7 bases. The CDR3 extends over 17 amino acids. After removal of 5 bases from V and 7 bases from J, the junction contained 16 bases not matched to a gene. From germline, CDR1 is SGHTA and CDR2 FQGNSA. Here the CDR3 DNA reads TGTGCCAGCAGCCATCCCTTAACTAAACAGGGGAACGGGGAGCTGTTTTTT. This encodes CASSHPLTKQGNGELFF.

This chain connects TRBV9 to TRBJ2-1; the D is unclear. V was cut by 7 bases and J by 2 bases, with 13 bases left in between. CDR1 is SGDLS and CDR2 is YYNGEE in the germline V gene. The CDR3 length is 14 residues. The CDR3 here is CASGRGNTYNEQFF. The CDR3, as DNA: TGTGCCAGCGGAAGAGGTAATACCTACAATGAGCAGTTCTTC.

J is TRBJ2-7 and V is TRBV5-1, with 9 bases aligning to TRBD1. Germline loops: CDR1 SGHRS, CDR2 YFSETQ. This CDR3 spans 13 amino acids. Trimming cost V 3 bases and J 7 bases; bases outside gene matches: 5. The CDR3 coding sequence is TGCGCCAGCAGCTCACAGGGGGCGGAAGAGCAGTACTTC. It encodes CASSSQGAEEQYF.

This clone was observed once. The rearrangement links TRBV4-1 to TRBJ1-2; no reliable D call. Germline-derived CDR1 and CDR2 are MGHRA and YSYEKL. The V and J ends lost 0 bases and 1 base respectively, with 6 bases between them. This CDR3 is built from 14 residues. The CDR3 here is CASSQDSFNYGYTF. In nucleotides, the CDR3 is TGCGCCAGCAGCCAAGATTCATTTAACTATGGCTACACCTTC.

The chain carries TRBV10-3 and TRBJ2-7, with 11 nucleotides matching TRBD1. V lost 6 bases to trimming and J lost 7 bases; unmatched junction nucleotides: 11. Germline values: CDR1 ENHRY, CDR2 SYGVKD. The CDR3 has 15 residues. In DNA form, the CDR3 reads TGTGCCATCAGAGCCGGGACAGGGGGGGACAGTGAGCAGTACTTC. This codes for CAIRAGTGGDSEQYF.

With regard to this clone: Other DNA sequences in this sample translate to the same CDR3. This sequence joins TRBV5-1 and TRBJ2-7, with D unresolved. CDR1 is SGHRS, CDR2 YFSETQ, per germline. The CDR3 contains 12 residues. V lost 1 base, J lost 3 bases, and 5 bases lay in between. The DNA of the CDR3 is TGCGCCAGCAGCTTGACTGGCTACGAGCAGTACTTC. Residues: CASSLTGYEQYF. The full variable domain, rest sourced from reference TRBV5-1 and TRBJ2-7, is KAGVTQTPRYLIKTRGQQVTLSCSPISGHRSVSWYQQTPGQGLQFLFEYFSETQRNKGNFPGRFSGRQFSNSRSEMNVSTLELGDSALYLCASSLTGYEQYFGPGTRLTVT.

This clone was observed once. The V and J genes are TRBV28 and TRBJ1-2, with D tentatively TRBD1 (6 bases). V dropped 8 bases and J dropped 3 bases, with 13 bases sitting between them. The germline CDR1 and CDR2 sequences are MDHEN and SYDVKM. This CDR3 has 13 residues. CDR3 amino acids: CASWDTDHYGYTF. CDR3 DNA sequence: TGTGCCAGCTGGGACACGGATCACTATGGCTACACCTTC.

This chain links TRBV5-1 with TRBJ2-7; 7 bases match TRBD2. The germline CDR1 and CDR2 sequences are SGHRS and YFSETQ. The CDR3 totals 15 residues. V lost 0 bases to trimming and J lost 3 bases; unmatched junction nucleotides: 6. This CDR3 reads CASSLDLGGIYEQYF. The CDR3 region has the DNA TGCGCCAGCAGCTTGGACCTGGGAGGGATCTACGAGCAGTACTTC.

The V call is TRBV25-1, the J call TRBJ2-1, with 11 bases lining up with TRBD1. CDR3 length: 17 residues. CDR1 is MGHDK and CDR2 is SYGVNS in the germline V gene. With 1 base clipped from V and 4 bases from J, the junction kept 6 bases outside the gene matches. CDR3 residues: CASSEWSGTGGYNEQFF. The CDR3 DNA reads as TGTGCCAGCAGTGAATGGTCAGGGACAGGGGGTTACAATGAGCAGTTCTTC.

CDR3 sequence reads: CASSLRGSALYNEQFF. The DNA for the CDR3 is TGTGCCAGCAGCTTACGGGGGAGTGCCCTCTACAATGAGCAGTTCTTC. The chain carries TRBV11-3 and TRBJ2-1, with D perhaps TRBD2 (6 bases). This CDR3 contains 16 residues. V was shortened by 2 bases and J by 3 bases, with 14 bases between the two germline ends. Germline V gene data show CDR1 as SGHNT and CDR2 as YENEEA.

In DNA, the CDR3 is TGTGCCAGCAGCTTAGTGACGGGAGTAACAGATACGCAGTATTTT. Translated, it gives CASSLVTGVTDTQYF. The chain joins TRBV7-2 to TRBJ2-3, with D maybe TRBD2 (6 bases). This CDR3 comprises 15 residues. V dropped 1 base and J dropped 3 bases, with 11 bases sitting between them. In germline, CDR1 is SGHTA, CDR2 FQGNSA.

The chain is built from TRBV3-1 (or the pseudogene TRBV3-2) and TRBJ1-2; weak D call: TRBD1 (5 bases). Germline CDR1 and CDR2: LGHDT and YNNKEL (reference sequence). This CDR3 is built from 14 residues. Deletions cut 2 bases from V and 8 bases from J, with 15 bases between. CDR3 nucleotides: TGTGCCAGCAGCCAACCACCAGAAGGGGCCGGCTACACCTTC. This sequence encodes CASSQPPEGAGYTF.

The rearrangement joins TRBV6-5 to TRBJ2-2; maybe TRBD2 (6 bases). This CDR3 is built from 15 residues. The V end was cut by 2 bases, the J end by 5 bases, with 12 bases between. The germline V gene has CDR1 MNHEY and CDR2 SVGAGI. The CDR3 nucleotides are TGTGCCAGCAGTTACGGGTGGAGGGAGACCGGGGAGCTGTTTTTT. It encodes CASSYGWRETGELFF.

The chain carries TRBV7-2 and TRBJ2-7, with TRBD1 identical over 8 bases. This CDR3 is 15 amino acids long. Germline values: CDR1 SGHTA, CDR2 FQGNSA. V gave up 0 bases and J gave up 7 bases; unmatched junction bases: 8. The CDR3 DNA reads TGTGCCAGCAGCTTAGCCGGGACAGGCTCGGAGGAGCAGTACTTC. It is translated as CASSLAGTGSEEQYF. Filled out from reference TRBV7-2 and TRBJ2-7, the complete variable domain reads GAGVSQSPSNKVTEKGKDVELRCDPISGHTALYWYRQSLGQGLEFLIYFQGNSAPDKSGLPSDRFSAERTGGSVSTLTIQRTQQEDSAVYLCASSLAGTGSEEQYFGPGTRLTVT.

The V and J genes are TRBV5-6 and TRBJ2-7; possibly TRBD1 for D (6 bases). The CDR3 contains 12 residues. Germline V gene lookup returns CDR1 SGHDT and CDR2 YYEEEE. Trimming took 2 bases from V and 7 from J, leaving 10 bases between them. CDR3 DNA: TGTGCCAGCAGCTTCGGACAGCGGGAGCAGTACTTC. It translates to CASSFGQREQYF.

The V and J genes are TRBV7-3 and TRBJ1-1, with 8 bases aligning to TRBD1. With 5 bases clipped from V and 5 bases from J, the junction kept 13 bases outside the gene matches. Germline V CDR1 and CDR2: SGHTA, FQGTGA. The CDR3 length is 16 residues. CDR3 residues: CASSAGAGGLRTEAFF. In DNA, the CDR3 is TGTGCCAGCAGCGCTGGGGCAGGGGGCCTTAGGACTGAAGCTTTCTTT.

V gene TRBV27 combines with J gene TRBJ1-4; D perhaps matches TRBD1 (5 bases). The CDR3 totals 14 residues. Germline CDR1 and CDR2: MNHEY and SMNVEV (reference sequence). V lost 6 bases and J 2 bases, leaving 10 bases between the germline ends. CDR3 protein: CASSPRVTNEKLFF. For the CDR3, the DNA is TGTGCCAGCAGCCCCAGGGTTACTAATGAAAAACTGTTTTTT.

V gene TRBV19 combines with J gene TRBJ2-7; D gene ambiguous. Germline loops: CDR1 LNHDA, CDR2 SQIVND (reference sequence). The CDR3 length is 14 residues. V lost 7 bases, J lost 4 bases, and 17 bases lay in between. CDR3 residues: CASTPRFGVYEQYF. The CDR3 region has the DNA TGTGCCAGTACCCCCCGGTTCGGAGTTTACGAGCAGTACTTC. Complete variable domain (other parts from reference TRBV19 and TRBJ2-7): DGGITQSPKYLFRKEGQNVTLSCEQNLNHDAMYWYRQDPGQGLRLIYYSQIVNDFQKGDIAEGYSVSREKKESFPLTVTSAQKNPTAFYLCASTPRFGVYEQYFGPGTRLTVT.

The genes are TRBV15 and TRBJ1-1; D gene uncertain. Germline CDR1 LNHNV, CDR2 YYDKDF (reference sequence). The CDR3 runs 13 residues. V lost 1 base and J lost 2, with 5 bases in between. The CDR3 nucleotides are TGTGCCACCAGCAGAGGTATAAACACTGAAGCTTTCTTT. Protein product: CATSRGINTEAFF.

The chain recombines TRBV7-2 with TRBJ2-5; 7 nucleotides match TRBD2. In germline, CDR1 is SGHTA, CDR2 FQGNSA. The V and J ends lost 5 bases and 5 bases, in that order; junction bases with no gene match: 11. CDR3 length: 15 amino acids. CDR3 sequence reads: CASSAYSLAVETQYF. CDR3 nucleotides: TGTGCCAGCAGCGCATACTCCCTAGCGGTGGAGACCCAGTACTTC. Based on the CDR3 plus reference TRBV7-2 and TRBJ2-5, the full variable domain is GAGVSQSPSNKVTEKGKDVELRCDPISGHTALYWYRQSLGQGLEFLIYFQGNSAPDKSGLPSDRFSAERTGGSVSTLTIQRTQQEDSAVYLCASSAYSLAVETQYFGPGTRLLVL.

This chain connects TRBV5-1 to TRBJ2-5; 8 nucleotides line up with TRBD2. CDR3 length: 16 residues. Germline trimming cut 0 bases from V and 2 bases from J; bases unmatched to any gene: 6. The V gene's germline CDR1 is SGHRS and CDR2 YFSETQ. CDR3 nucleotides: TGCGCCAGCAGCTTGGCCGGGGTAGCGGGGCAAGAGACCCAGTACTTC. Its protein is CASSLAGVAGQETQYF.